This entry lists 29 T cell receptor beta chains sequenced from one sample in a study of T cell repertoires in cytomegalovirus infection. MiXCR, applied by TCRdb to the reads, yields one record per CDR3 protein. The sample lists 150,000 to 200,000 distinct CDR3 sequences; around 15% were seen once. Input material: PBMCs. These receptors were collected from a human donor in good health (CMV status not recorded). Some clones in this sample may be carry-over from other donors' samples.

There are a few counts of this clonotype. CDR3 DNA sequence: TGTGCCAGCAGTTTCCGGGACCTTAGGGATGAGCAGTTCTTC. Translating it yields CASSFRDLRDEQFF. V is TRBV6-2 or TRBV6-3 and J is TRBJ2-1, with D possibly being TRBD1 or TRBD2 (5 bases each). The CDR3 is made up of 14 amino acids. The V end lost 4 bases, the J end lost 8 bases, and 15 bases lay between the germline ends. Germline CDR1 is MNHEY and CDR2 is SVGEGT.

This clonotype has at least ten counts. V is TRBV7-6 and J is TRBJ2-1; D may match TRBD1 or TRBD2 (5 bases each). Trimming pared 5 bases from V and 0 bases from J, leaving 14 bases between. The CDR3 sequence is 16 residues long. CDR1 SGHVS and CDR2 FNYEAQ come from the germline V gene. The CDR3 region is CASSPGTGYSYNEQFF. The CDR3 nucleotides read TGTGCCAGCAGCCCAGGGACGGGTTACTCCTACAATGAGCAGTTCTTC. The full variable domain, rest sourced from reference TRBV7-6 and TRBJ2-1, is GAGVSQSPRYKVTKRGQDVALRCDPISGHVSLYWYRQALGQGPEFLTYFNYEAQQDKSGLPNDRFSAERPEGSISTLTIQRTEQRDSAMYRCASSPGTGYSYNEQFFGPGTRLTVL.

This clonotype was observed at least ten times. This rearrangement joins TRBV7-8 to TRBJ1-1; unclear D gene. The V gene's germline CDR1 is SGHVS and CDR2 FQNEAQ. V gave up 5 bases and J gave up 3 bases, with 10 bases separating them. This CDR3 has 13 amino acids. The CDR3 is CASSVGRDTEAFF. CDR3 nucleotide sequence: TGTGCCAGCAGCGTGGGCCGAGACACTGAAGCTTTCTTT. Variable domain in full (rest from reference TRBV7-8 and TRBJ1-1): GAGVSQSPRYKVAKRGQDVALRCDPISGHVSLFWYQQALGQGPEFLTYFQNEAQLDKSGLPSDRFFAERPEGSVSTLKIQRTQQEDSAVYLCASSVGRDTEAFFGQGTRLTVV.

This clonotype was counted a few times. V usage is TRBV6-6 and J usage is TRBJ2-7, with a possible D match to TRBD2 (6 bases). The V end was cut by 9 bases, the J end by 0 bases, with 18 bases between. CDR1 MNHNY and CDR2 SVGAGI come from the germline V gene (reference sequence). The CDR3 has 15 amino acids. As DNA, the CDR3 is TGTGCCAGTTTAAGCCGGGACTCCTTCTCCTACGAGCAGTACTTC. As protein: CASLSRDSFSYEQYF.

V is TRBV2 and J is TRBJ1-2; D call uncertain. This CDR3 region has 12 residues. The V and J ends lost 3 bases and 4 bases respectively, with 6 bases between them. CDR1 and CDR2 (germline): SNHLY, FYNNEI. CDR3 nucleotide sequence: TGTGCCAGCAGTGACAGAGCCTATGGCTACACCTTC. It encodes CASSDRAYGYTF.

This clonotype was counted only a few times. The V gene is TRBV12-3 or TRBV12-4, the J gene TRBJ1-1, with D unclear. This CDR3 region has 14 residues. V shed 2 bases and J shed 3 bases, with 10 bases lying between them. As DNA, the CDR3 is TGTGCCAGCAGTTTACCCCCCTGGGACACTGAAGCTTTCTTT. Residues: CASSLPPWDTEAFF.

The table lists this clonotype with many counts. The gene calls are TRBV7-9 and TRBJ1-2, with no clear D. The CDR3 covers 13 residues. The ends were cut back, 3 bases at V and 7 bases at J, with 12 bases in the middle. The germline gives CDR1 SEHNR, CDR2 FQNEAQ (reference sequence). CDR3 loop: CASSLVNKFGYTF. CDR3 bases: TGTGCCAGCAGCTTGGTCAATAAGTTTGGCTACACCTTC. Using reference TRBV7-9 and TRBJ1-2 for the parts outside the CDR3, the full variable domain is DTGVSQNPRHKITKRGQNVTFRCDPISEHNRLYWYRQTLGQGPEFLTYFQNEAQLEKSRLLSDRFSAERPKGSFSTLEIQRTEQGDSAMYLCASSLVNKFGYTFGSGTRLTVV.

There are many counts of this clonotype. This chain joins TRBV5-1 and TRBJ1-1; possible D gene TRBD1, 5 bases. Germline values: CDR1 SGHRS, CDR2 YFSETQ. Trimming left V 5 bases short and J 4 bases short, with 12 bases between. This CDR3 is 13 amino acids long. The CDR3 nucleotides read TGCGCCAGCAGTAATACAAGGGGCACTGAAGCTTTCTTT. Its translation: CASSNTRGTEAFF.

In this sample, this clonotype turned up a few times. The chain recombines TRBV19 with TRBJ1-1; 7 nucleotides line up with TRBD1. The V and J ends lost 6 bases and 0 bases, in that order; junction bases with no gene match: 7. Germline CDR1 is LNHDA and CDR2 is SQIVND (reference sequence). The CDR3 has 15 residues. The CDR3 sequence is CASRKIGQVNTEAFF. DNA for the CDR3: TGTGCCAGTAGGAAAATCGGACAGGTGAACACTGAAGCTTTCTTT.

The V gene is TRBV29-1, the J gene TRBJ1-1, with D maybe TRBD1 (5 bases). Per the germline V gene, CDR1 is SQVTM and CDR2 is ANQGSEA. This CDR3 contains 15 residues. V lost 0 bases and J lost 1, with 12 bases in between. The CDR3 DNA is TGCAGCGTTGAAGATCGGGTCAGGGCGAACACTGAAGCTTTCTTT. Translation gives CSVEDRVRANTEAFF.

The sample holds a few counts of this clonotype. This chain's CDR3 is CASSPDGRDDQPQHF. CDR3 DNA sequence: TGTGCCAGCAGCCCGGACGGAAGGGACGATCAGCCCCAGCATTTT. The rearrangement uses TRBV7-9 and TRBJ1-5, with a weak D call TRBD1 (5 bases). The CDR3 loop spans 15 amino acids. V lost 5 bases, J lost 5 bases, and 16 bases lay in between. In germline, CDR1 is SEHNR, CDR2 FQNEAQ (reference sequence).

In its sample, this clonotype was seen many times. The chain has TRBV12-3 or TRBV12-4 and TRBJ2-3, with TRBD2 matching 8 bases. The CDR3 is 15 residues long. V was pared by 4 bases and J by 3 bases, with 6 bases of the junction left unmatched. Here the CDR3 reads CASSSAGARTDTQYF. CDR3 in DNA: TGTGCCAGCAGTTCAGCGGGAGCAAGAACAGATACGCAGTATTTT.

This clonotype was counted many times. The chain links TRBV10-3 to TRBJ1-6, with D possibly being TRBD1 (5 bases). There are 14 residues in the CDR3. Germline V gives CDR1 ENHRY, CDR2 SYGVKD. The germline V and J ends were trimmed by 1 base and 9 bases, with 10 bases remaining between them. DNA for the CDR3: TGTGCCATCAGTGAGTATGGCCAGGGTTCACCCCTCCACTTT. This translates into CAISEYGQGSPLHF.

In this sample, this clonotype turned up a few times. V is TRBV6-6 and J is TRBJ1-5; 10 positions agree with TRBD1. Trimming cost V 4 bases and J 6 bases; bases outside gene matches: 3. The CDR3 has 14 residues. CDR1 is MNHNY, CDR2 SVGAGI, per germline (reference sequence). This CDR3 is CASSFDRGLQPQHF. CDR3 coding DNA: TGTGCCAGCAGTTTTGACAGGGGGCTTCAGCCCCAGCATTTT.

This clonotype appeared a few times. V is TRBV2 and J is TRBJ2-1; D is uncertain. CDR3 length: 11 amino acids. The V gene lost 2 bases and the J gene lost 8 bases, with 4 bases spanning the gap. Germline V gene sequence: CDR1 SNHLY, CDR2 FYNNEI. CDR3 DNA: TGTGCCAGCAGTGAATCCGATGAGCAGTTCTTC. The encoded protein is CASSESDEQFF. Together with reference TRBV2 and TRBJ2-1, the CDR3 gives the full variable domain: EPEVTQTPSHQVTQMGQEVILRCVPISNHLYFYWYRQILGQKVEFLVSFYNNEISEKSEIFDDQFSVERPDGSNFTLKIRSTKLEDSAMYFCASSESDEQFFGPGTRLTVL.

Note on this clonotype: Germline and junction disagree at one end, which may indicate a read error. This rearrangement joins TRBV6-6 to TRBJ2-4, with D uncertain. The CDR3 sequence is 13 residues long. Germline CDR1 reads MNHNY; CDR2 reads SVGAGI (reference sequence). CDR3 amino acids: CANSYSTGRIQYF. The DNA for the CDR3 is TGTGCCAACAGTTACTCGACGGGTCGCATTCAGTACTTC.

The chain joins TRBV3-1 to TRBJ2-1; TRBD2 matches 9 bases. Germline V gives CDR1 LGHDT, CDR2 YNNKEL (reference sequence). The V gene end was trimmed by 3 bases and the J gene end by 4 bases; junction bases not matched to a gene: 16. The CDR3 loop spans 19 amino acids. As DNA, the CDR3 is TGTGCCAGCAGCCATACCGGGACTAGCAGGGCCTCGGTGTACAATGAGCAGTTCTTC. Translated: CASSHTGTSRASVYNEQFF.

In this sample, this clonotype turned up many times. CDR3 sequence: CASSLGFGTEKRGNTIYF. The DNA of the CDR3 is TGTGCCAGCAGCTTAGGGTTCGGGACAGAGAAAAGAGGAAACACCATATATTTT. The V and J genes are TRBV7-2 and TRBJ1-3; 7 bases are shared with TRBD1. Germline-derived CDR1 and CDR2 are SGHTA and FQGNSA. This CDR3 spans 18 amino acids. V was clipped by 1 base and J by 4 bases; unmatched bases: 13. The complete variable domain, with remaining parts taken from reference TRBV7-2 and TRBJ1-3, reads GAGVSQSPSNKVTEKGKDVELRCDPISGHTALYWYRQSLGQGLEFLIYFQGNSAPDKSGLPSDRFSAERTGGSVSTLTIQRTQQEDSAVYLCASSLGFGTEKRGNTIYFGEGSWLTVV.

CDR3 in amino acids: CASTIRGGQHQPQHF. CDR3 DNA sequence: TGTGCCAGCACCATTAGAGGGGGGCAGCATCAGCCCCAGCATTTT. The chain combines TRBV6-2 or TRBV6-3 with TRBJ1-5; D possibly corresponds to TRBD1 (6 bases). The CDR3 is made up of 15 amino acids. Trimming took 7 bases from V and 5 from J, leaving 18 bases between them. CDR1 and CDR2 from the germline V gene are MNHEY and SVGEGT.

This clonotype appeared once. This may come from a read error, since a much larger clone is one base off. The chain couples TRBV7-2 to TRBJ2-5; D gene unclear. CDR1 SGHTA and CDR2 FQGNSA come from the germline V gene. This CDR3 is 13 amino acids long. The CDR3 region is CASSSWFQETLYF. The CDR3 bases are TGTGCCAGCAGCTCCTGGTTCCAAGAGACCCTGTACTTC. Full variable domain (remainder filled in from reference TRBV7-2 and TRBJ2-5): GAGVSQSPSNKVTEKGKDVELRCDPISGHTALYWYRQSLGQGLEFLIYFQGNSAPDKSGLPSDRFSAERTGGSVSTLTIQRTQQEDSAVYLCASSSWFQETLYFGPGTRLLVL.

Only a few counts were recorded for this clonotype. The V call is TRBV6-4, the J call TRBJ2-3; TRBD2 agrees at 10 bases. V lost 6 bases and J lost 0; bases outside the gene matches: 3. This CDR3 has 15 residues. Germline CDR1 is MRHNA and CDR2 is SNTAGT. CDR3 sequence: CASSATSGSTDTQYF. DNA of the CDR3: TGTGCCAGCAGCGCGACTAGCGGGAGCACAGATACGCAGTATTTT.

This clonotype was seen ten or more times. The chain is built from TRBV12-3 or TRBV12-4 and TRBJ2-1; 9 bases map to TRBD2. The ends lost 2 bases at V and 4 bases at J; junction bases unmatched: 6. The CDR3 consists of 16 residues. The CDR3 protein is CASSLQASGGYNEQFF. The CDR3 coding sequence is TGTGCCAGCAGTTTACAGGCCAGCGGGGGGTACAATGAGCAGTTCTTC.

This clonotype was counted ten times or more. The chain combines TRBV7-9 with TRBJ2-4; TRBD2 matches 10 bases. Germline CDR1 reads SEHNR; CDR2 reads FQNEAQ (reference sequence). Trimming took 8 bases from V and 7 from J; bases not matched to a gene: 2. This CDR3 is 12 amino acids long. CDR3 region: CASGAGGNIQYF. Written as DNA, the CDR3 is TGTGCCAGCGGAGCGGGAGGGAACATTCAGTACTTC.

This clonotype turned up a few times. V usage is TRBV29-1 and J usage is TRBJ1-2; 9 positions agree with TRBD1. From germline, CDR1 is SQVTM and CDR2 ANQGSEA. Unmatched junction bases numbered 6, after V lost 4 bases and J lost 3 bases. There are 14 residues in the CDR3. This CDR3 is CSVGEQGAYYGYTF. DNA of the CDR3: TGCAGCGTTGGTGAACAGGGGGCGTACTATGGCTACACCTTC.

The V and J genes are TRBV29-1 and TRBJ2-7, with TRBD1 identical over 9 bases. This CDR3 spans 13 amino acids. The germline V gene encodes CDR1 SQVTM and CDR2 ANQGSEA. Germline trimming cut 1 base from V and 2 bases from J; bases unmatched to any gene: 0. The CDR3 is CSVEGTGAYEQYF. In nucleotides, the CDR3 is TGCAGCGTTGAAGGGACAGGGGCCTACGAGCAGTACTTC.

This rearrangement joins TRBV7-9 to TRBJ1-5, with 10 bases aligning to TRBD1. Germline CDR1 SEHNR, CDR2 FQNEAQ (reference sequence). CDR3 length: 15 amino acids. Trimming cost V 8 bases and J 3 bases; bases outside gene matches: 7. Written as DNA, the CDR3 is TGTGCCAGCCAACAGGGACAGGGGTACAATCAGCCCCAGCATTTT. Translation: CASQQGQGYNQPQHF.

This clonotype was counted a few times. The genes are TRBV29-1 and TRBJ2-4; 11 bases align to TRBD1. J lost 2 bases, V lost 4 bases, and 7 bases had no gene match. The CDR3 is 16 residues long. The germline V gene encodes CDR1 SQVTM and CDR2 ANQGSEA. CDR3 loop: CSVVGTGGGTKNIQYF. The CDR3 DNA is TGCAGCGTTGTGGGGACAGGGGGGGGAACCAAAAACATTCAGTACTTC.

Only a few counts were recorded for this clonotype. The gene calls are TRBV7-6 and TRBJ2-7; D may be TRBD2 (5 bases). Germline lookup yields CDR1 SGHVS and CDR2 FNYEAQ. The CDR3 runs 13 residues. The V and J ends lost 0 bases and 6 bases respectively, with 9 bases between them. CDR3 bases: TGTGCCAGCAGCTTAGCGGTAGCGTCCGAGCAGTACTTC. It codes for CASSLAVASEQYF.

The table lists this clonotype with many counts. This chain joins TRBV7-9 and TRBJ1-2, with no clear D. The CDR3 runs to 14 residues. Trimming shortened V by 3 bases and J by 3 bases, and 11 bases separated the two germline ends. Germline V CDR1 and CDR2: SEHNR, FQNEAQ (reference sequence). In nucleotides, the CDR3 is TGTGCCAGCAGCTTTCCACTATCAGACTATGGCTACACCTTC. It codes for CASSFPLSDYGYTF.